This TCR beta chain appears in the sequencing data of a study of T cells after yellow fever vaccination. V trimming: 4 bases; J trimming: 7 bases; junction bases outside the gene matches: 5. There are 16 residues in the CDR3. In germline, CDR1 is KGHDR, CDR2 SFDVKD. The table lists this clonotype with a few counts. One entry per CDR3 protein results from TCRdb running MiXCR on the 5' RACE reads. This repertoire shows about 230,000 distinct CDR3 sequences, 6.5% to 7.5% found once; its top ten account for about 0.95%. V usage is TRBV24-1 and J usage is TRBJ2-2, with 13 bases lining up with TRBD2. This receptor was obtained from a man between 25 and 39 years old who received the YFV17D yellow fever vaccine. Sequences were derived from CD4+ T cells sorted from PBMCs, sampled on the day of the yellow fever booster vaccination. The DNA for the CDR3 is TGTGCCACCAGTGAAACTAGCGGGAGGGCTATCGGGGAGCTGTTTTTT. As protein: CATSETSGRAIGELFF.